One and the same sample provided the 30 T cell receptor beta chains below, sequenced in a study of blood T cell repertoires in COVID-19. Measured with immunoSEQ multiplex PCR; TCRdb has only the in-frame clones, and not every one. The sample has around 280,000 clones; about nine tenths are singletons. The sequenced sample was peripheral blood. These TCRs come from a woman between 50 and 59 years old who had recovered from COVID-19.

The chain combines TRBV29-1 with TRBJ2-7; a possible D gene is TRBD1 (5 bases). CDR1 and CDR2 (germline): SQVTM, ANQGSEA. V shed 5 bases and J shed 3 bases, with 11 bases lying between them. The CDR3 is 12 amino acids. The CDR3, as DNA: TGCAGCGTTACTGACAGAAACTACGAGCAGTACTTC. Protein sequence: CSVTDRNYEQYF.

The chain joins TRBV7-2 to TRBJ2-3; 7 nucleotides align to TRBD1. CDR1 is SGHTA and CDR2 is FQGNSA in the germline V gene. The CDR3 is 15 amino acids. The V gene end was trimmed by 5 bases and the J gene end by 6 bases; junction bases not matched to a gene: 11. CDR3 sequence: CASSPGQMPTDTQYF. In nucleotides, the CDR3 is TGTGCCAGCAGCCCGGGACAGATGCCAACGGATACGCAGTATTTT.

The V gene is TRBV7-3, the J gene TRBJ2-2; perhaps TRBD1 as D (5 bases). Trimming took off 0 bases at V and 1 base at J, with 12 bases between the two ends. Germline V lookup: CDR1 SGHTA, CDR2 FQGTGA. This CDR3 spans 17 amino acids. The CDR3 sequence: CASSLTLAGRNTGELFF. Written as DNA, the CDR3 is TGTGCCAGCAGCTTAACTTTAGCAGGGCGGAACACCGGGGAGCTGTTTTTT.

This clone was detected a few times. The gene calls are TRBV7-2 and TRBJ2-7; TRBD1 matches 7 bases. The V gene end was trimmed by 1 base and the J gene end by 0 bases; junction bases not matched to a gene: 6. CDR1 SGHTA and CDR2 FQGNSA come from the germline V gene. This CDR3 comprises 16 residues. The CDR3 sequence: CASSLGGTALSYEQYF. CDR3 nucleotide sequence: TGTGCCAGCAGCTTAGGGGGGACAGCGCTCTCCTACGAGCAGTACTTC. Full variable domain (missing parts from reference TRBV7-2 and TRBJ2-7): GAGVSQSPSNKVTEKGKDVELRCDPISGHTALYWYRQSLGQGLEFLIYFQGNSAPDKSGLPSDRFSAERTGGSVSTLTIQRTQQEDSAVYLCASSLGGTALSYEQYFGPGTRLTVT.

Here the CDR3 DNA reads TGCGCCAGCAGCTTGGAGCTACAGGGTAACGAGCAGTACTTC. It yields the protein CASSLELQGNEQYF. The chain uses TRBV5-1 and TRBJ2-7, with D perhaps TRBD1 (6 bases). The V end lost 0 bases, the J end lost 5 bases, and 12 bases lay between the germline ends. Germline V CDR1 and CDR2: SGHRS, YFSETQ. The CDR3 runs to 14 residues.

The chain links TRBV9 to TRBJ1-1; no clear D gene. Trimming took 2 bases from V and 1 from J, leaving 6 bases between them. CDR3 length: 13 residues. In germline, CDR1 is SGDLS, CDR2 YYNGEE. The CDR3 DNA sequence: TGTGCCAGCAGCGTGATAGAGAACACTGAAGCTTTCTTT. This gives the protein CASSVIENTEAFF.

The chain is built from TRBV10-3 and TRBJ1-2; 9 bases are shared with TRBD1. The CDR3 spans 14 residues. J was trimmed by 4 bases and V by 7 bases; bases with no gene match: 7. Germline V gene sequence: CDR1 ENHRY, CDR2 SYGVKD. CDR3 coding DNA: TGTGCCATCATGGGAGGACAGGGGAGCTATGGCTACACCTTC. As protein: CAIMGGQGSYGYTF.

The rearrangement joins TRBV7-8 to TRBJ2-7, with TRBD1 matching 7 bases. V lost 5 bases, J lost 3 bases, and 10 bases stayed unmatched. The CDR3 consists of 15 residues. Germline CDR1 reads SGHVS; CDR2 reads FQNEAQ. CDR3 nucleotides: TGTGCCAGCAGCCGAGACAGGGCGGTCATCTACGAGCAGTACTTC. It translates to CASSRDRAVIYEQYF.

The gene calls are TRBV5-6 and TRBJ1-2; 9 nucleotides match TRBD1. Per germline, CDR1 SGHDT and CDR2 YYEEEE. The CDR3 has 14 amino acids. The trim removed 2 bases at V and 4 bases at J, leaving 3 bases unmatched. Here the CDR3 reads CASSLGTGTYGYTF. DNA of the CDR3: TGTGCCAGCAGCTTAGGGACAGGGACCTATGGCTACACCTTC.

This clone came up a few times. The chain joins TRBV9 to TRBJ1-6; 8 bases align to TRBD1. This CDR3 spans 15 amino acids. Losses at the gene ends were 3 bases for V and 7 bases for J; bases not matched to a gene: 6. CDR1 and CDR2 from the germline V gene are SGDLS and YYNGEE. The CDR3 sequence is CASSALQGGNSPLHF. CDR3 in DNA: TGTGCCAGCAGCGCGCTACAGGGGGGGAATTCACCCCTCCACTTT.

The V and J genes are TRBV5-1 and TRBJ2-3; possibly TRBD1 for D (5 bases). The CDR3 loop spans 16 amino acids. V lost 1 base, J lost 2 bases, and 14 bases lay in between. Per the germline V gene, CDR1 is SGHRS and CDR2 is YFSETQ. The CDR3 DNA is TGCGCCAGCAGCTTGTGGGGCAGTAAGGCCACAGATACGCAGTATTTT. Translating gives CASSLWGSKATDTQYF. Drawing the rest from reference TRBV5-1 and TRBJ2-3, the complete variable domain is KAGVTQTPRYLIKTRGQQVTLSCSPISGHRSVSWYQQTPGQGLQFLFEYFSETQRNKGNFPGRFSGRQFSNSRSEMNVSTLELGDSALYLCASSLWGSKATDTQYFGPGTRLTVL.

The genes are TRBV19 and TRBJ1-5; 8 nucleotides align to TRBD1. V dropped 7 bases and J dropped 3; count of bases not matched to a gene: 5. The CDR3 runs to 14 residues. Per germline, CDR1 LNHDA and CDR2 SQIVND (reference sequence). The CDR3 region has the DNA TGTGCCAGTACCGCGGGACAGGTCAATCAGCCCCAGCATTTT. This translates into CASTAGQVNQPQHF.

This rearrangement joins TRBV7-2 to TRBJ1-1, with 8 bases matching TRBD1. The CDR3 is 13 amino acids. CDR1 and CDR2 (germline): SGHTA, FQGNSA. V shed 4 bases and J 6 bases; nucleotides not matched to a gene: 4. CDR3 protein: CASSYGQGSEAFF. DNA of the CDR3: TGTGCCAGCAGCTACGGACAGGGTTCTGAAGCTTTCTTT. Looking up the rest from reference TRBV7-2 and TRBJ1-1 gives the full variable domain: GAGVSQSPSNKVTEKGKDVELRCDPISGHTALYWYRQSLGQGLEFLIYFQGNSAPDKSGLPSDRFSAERTGGSVSTLTIQRTQQEDSAVYLCASSYGQGSEAFFGQGTRLTVV.

The J gene is TRBJ1-3, the V gene TRBV4-2; TRBD1 might be the D (5 bases). Trimming took off 3 bases at V and 0 bases at J, with 9 bases between the two ends. Per the germline V gene, CDR1 is LGHNA and CDR2 is YNFKEQ. The CDR3 has 15 residues. CDR3 loop: CASSQGGISGNTIYF. The CDR3 DNA is TGTGCCAGCAGCCAGGGGGGTATCTCTGGAAACACCATATATTTT.

V and J are TRBV30 and TRBJ1-5, with TRBD1 matching over 9 bases. The J segment lost 7 bases and the V segment lost 3 bases, leaving 4 bases of the junction unmatched. Germline CDR1 GTSNPN, CDR2 SVGIG (reference sequence). The CDR3 covers 13 residues. CDR3 sequence: CAWSRDREQPQHF. DNA of the CDR3: TGTGCCTGGAGCCGGGACAGGGAACAGCCCCAGCATTTT.

The genes are TRBV12-5 and TRBJ1-1, with D possibly matching TRBD1 (5 bases). The V gene's germline CDR1 is LGHNT and CDR2 FRNRAP. Trimming removed 2 bases from V and 8 bases from J, with 15 bases in between. The CDR3 consists of 14 residues. The CDR3 region is CASGLRGYTNEAFF. The CDR3 coding sequence is TGTGCTAGTGGTTTGAGGGGTTACACCAACGAAGCTTTCTTT.

This clone was seen just once. The chain links TRBV18 to TRBJ1-1; TRBD1 is a possible D gene (6 bases). Per the germline V gene, CDR1 is KGHSH and CDR2 is LQKENI. The V end lost 1 base, the J end lost 5 bases, and 17 bases lay between the germline ends. The CDR3 is made up of 16 amino acids. Here the CDR3 DNA reads TGTGCCAGCTCACCACGAACAGGGACCTCCGGTACTGAAGCTTTCTTT. This codes for CASSPRTGTSGTEAFF.

This chain joins TRBV7-2 and TRBJ1-2; the D gene is possibly TRBD1 (5 bases). Germline CDR1 is SGHTA and CDR2 is FQGNSA. This CDR3 spans 14 amino acids. The germline V and J ends were trimmed by 5 bases and 2 bases, with 12 bases remaining between them. This chain's CDR3 is CASSGGLANYGYTF. The CDR3 nucleotides are TGTGCCAGCAGCGGGGGACTGGCGAACTATGGCTACACCTTC.

The chain joins TRBV19 to TRBJ2-1, with 8 bases fitting TRBD1. Germline values: CDR1 LNHDA, CDR2 SQIVND (reference sequence). The CDR3 totals 16 residues. Unmatched junction bases numbered 8, after V lost 3 bases and J lost 4 bases. The CDR3 coding sequence is TGTGCCAGTAGTATCATTCCCGGGACAGGTTACAATGAGCAGTTCTTC. Its translation: CASSIIPGTGYNEQFF.

The chain employs TRBV19 and TRBJ2-1, with D possibly TRBD2 on 6 matching bases. The CDR3 contains 14 residues. In germline, CDR1 is LNHDA, CDR2 SQIVND (reference sequence). Between the trimmed V and J ends, which lost 3 bases and 10 bases, there was a span of 16 bases. The CDR3 region is CASSMEGLGREQFF. The CDR3 DNA reads as TGTGCCAGTAGTATGGAGGGTCTAGGTCGAGAGCAGTTCTTC.

This rearrangement joins TRBV7-2 to TRBJ2-7, with 7 bases aligning to TRBD1. CDR1 is SGHTA and CDR2 is FQGNSA in the germline V gene. Losses at the gene ends were 5 bases for V and 2 bases for J; bases not matched to a gene: 12. This CDR3 has 16 residues. CDR3 sequence: CASSPQGGEVAYEQYF. CDR3 sequence (DNA): TGTGCCAGCAGCCCCCAAGGGGGCGAGGTCGCCTACGAGCAGTACTTC.

The rearrangement joins TRBV9 to TRBJ2-2; a possible D gene is TRBD1 (6 bases). V lost 4 bases and J lost 4, with 17 bases in between. Germline lookup yields CDR1 SGDLS and CDR2 YYNGEE. CDR3 length equals 16 residues. Here the CDR3 DNA reads TGTGCCAGCAGCTTAGTGATACAGGGTGGCACCGGGGAGCTGTTTTTT. This codes for CASSLVIQGGTGELFF.

This clone was seen only once. The chain carries TRBV30 and TRBJ1-2, with 8 bases fitting TRBD1. CDR3 length: 12 residues. With 6 bases clipped from V and 4 bases from J, the junction kept 4 bases outside the gene matches. Germline lookup yields CDR1 GTSNPN and CDR2 SVGIG (reference sequence). The CDR3 reads CACITGGYGYTF. In DNA form, the CDR3 reads TGTGCCTGTATAACAGGGGGCTATGGCTACACCTTC.

The rearrangement links TRBV27 to TRBJ1-1; D unresolved. Germline V lookup: CDR1 MNHEY, CDR2 SMNVEV (reference sequence). Trimming took off 1 base at V and 7 bases at J, with 7 bases between the two ends. The CDR3 loop spans 12 amino acids. CDR3 DNA sequence: TGTGCCAGCAGTTTATATGGTAGTGAAGCTTTCTTT. Its translation is CASSLYGSEAFF.

The chain joins TRBV10-3 to TRBJ1-6; 9 bases line up with TRBD1. This CDR3 region has 14 residues. Germline values: CDR1 ENHRY, CDR2 SYGVKD. J gave up 10 bases and V 8 bases, and 9 bases lay outside the gene matches. CDR3 DNA sequence: TGTGCCATCTCACGGAGGACAGGGGACTCACCCCTCCACTTT. As protein: CAISRRTGDSPLHF.

CDR3 DNA sequence: TGTGCCAGCAGCCTTGAGGGCCTCTCAGATACGCAGTATTTT. This gives the protein CASSLEGLSDTQYF. The chain uses TRBV7-9 and TRBJ2-3; possible D gene TRBD2, 5 bases. The CDR3 has 14 residues. Trimming shortened V by 5 bases and J by 4 bases, and 13 bases separated the two germline ends. Germline V CDR1 and CDR2: SEHNR, FQNEAQ (reference sequence).

V is TRBV5-1 and J is TRBJ1-1, with D possibly being TRBD1 (5 bases). The V end lost 4 bases, the J end lost 0 bases, and 10 bases lay between the germline ends. Per the germline V gene, CDR1 is SGHRS and CDR2 is YFSETQ. The CDR3 extends over 14 amino acids. CDR3 loop: CASSATEMNTEAFF. CDR3 coding DNA: TGCGCCAGCAGCGCGACAGAGATGAACACTGAAGCTTTCTTT.

The chain combines TRBV5-6 with TRBJ2-1; 9 bases are a match to TRBD1. The CDR3 loop spans 15 amino acids. CDR1 SGHDT and CDR2 YYEEEE come from the germline V gene. With V trimmed by 4 bases and J by 2 bases, 4 bases remained unmatched. The CDR3 loop is CASSGDRAPYNEQFF. CDR3 DNA: TGTGCCAGCAGCGGGGACAGGGCTCCCTACAATGAGCAGTTCTTC.

This chain uses TRBV19 with TRBJ1-2; weak D call: TRBD1 (5 bases). Germline CDR1 and CDR2: LNHDA and SQIVND (reference sequence). The CDR3 length is 12 residues. Trimming pared 3 bases from V and 8 bases from J, leaving 10 bases between. The CDR3: CASSISGKGYTF. CDR3 DNA sequence: TGTGCCAGTAGTATTTCAGGGAAGGGCTACACCTTC.

This chain uses TRBV3-1 (or the pseudogene TRBV3-2) with TRBJ2-7; 10 positions match TRBD1. V dropped 2 bases and J dropped 3; count of bases not matched to a gene: 1. There are 14 residues in the CDR3. Germline assignment: CDR1 LGHDT and CDR2 YNNKEL (reference sequence). CDR3 sequence reads: CASSQRDRGYEQYF. The CDR3 DNA sequence: TGTGCCAGCAGCCAACGGGACAGGGGCTACGAGCAGTACTTC.